The rows below give T cell receptor beta chains drawn from one sample of a study of blood T cell repertoires in COVID-19. Profiling relied on immunoSEQ multiplex PCR, and the TCRdb table lists in-frame clones only, not all of them. The profile shows 120,000 or so clones, around 87% of them singletons. The sequenced material came from peripheral blood. Every receptor here comes from a woman aged 60-75 years with acute or convalescent COVID-19. Both conserved end residues are part of each CDR3. A D gene is named only where the DNA matches it firmly. The size entry is marked missing in some rows and otherwise reads once, few, many or a size class.

abundance	v_gene	j_gene	d_gene	CDR3aa	CDR3nt
.	TRBV10-3	TRBJ2-3	.	CAISRDRGDTQYF	TGTGCCATCAGCCGAGACCGGGGAGATACGCAGTATTTT
once	TRBV7-9	TRBJ1-4	.	CASSPGGNNEKLFF	TGTGCCAGCAGCCCCGGGGGGAATAATGAAAAACTGTTTTTT
.	TRBV19	TRBJ2-1	TRBD2	CASSTTSGSRDEQFF	TGTGCCAGTAGTACAACTAGCGGGAGTCGTGATGAGCAGTTCTTC
.	TRBV9	TRBJ2-1	TRBD1	CASSPRGDRVIGEQFF	TGTGCCAGCAGCCCCCGTGGGGACAGGGTCATCGGTGAGCAGTTCTTC
.	TRBV4-1	TRBJ1-5	.	CASSHSYGGNQPQHF	TGCGCCAGCAGCCACTCGTACGGGGGCAATCAGCCCCAGCATTTT
.	TRBV20-1	TRBJ2-1	.	CSAYLGNEQFF	TGCAGTGCCTACCTCGGGAATGAGCAGTTCTTC
.	TRBV28	TRBJ1-2	.	CASSLLPSGDYGYTF	TGTGCCAGCAGTTTACTGCCCTCAGGGGACTATGGCTACACCTTC
.	TRBV19	TRBJ2-5	.	CASSVQGRSEETQYF	TGTGCCAGTAGTGTACAGGGCCGCAGCGAAGAGACCCAGTACTTC
.	TRBV28	TRBJ1-1	TRBD1	CASSLGQGAGSTEAFF	TGTGCCAGCAGTTTAGGACAGGGGGCAGGCAGCACTGAAGCTTTCTTT
.	TRBV11-2	TRBJ2-1	.	CASSFIAQQATYNEQFF	TGTGCCAGCAGCTTTATAGCCCAGCAAGCTACCTACAATGAGCAGTTCTTC
.	TRBV10-1	TRBJ2-3	TRBD2	CASSERTSESTDTQYF	TGCGCCAGCAGTGAGAGGACTAGCGAGTCCACAGATACGCAGTATTTT
.	TRBV30	TRBJ1-2	.	CAWSGGDFWGYTF	TGTGCCTGGAGTGGCGGTGACTTTTGGGGCTACACCTTC
.	TRBV11-2	TRBJ2-7	.	CASNQRGGHEQYF	TGTGCCAGCAACCAACGAGGGGGACACGAGCAGTACTTC
.	TRBV5-1	TRBJ2-1	TRBD2	CASSPRGLAGGHYNEQFF	TGCGCCAGCAGCCCCCGGGGACTAGCGGGAGGGCACTACAATGAGCAGTTCTTC
.	TRBV6-6	TRBJ1-2	.	CASSYSGIPNYGYTF	TGTGCCAGCAGTTACTCTGGCATTCCCAACTATGGCTACACCTTC
.	TRBV28	TRBJ1-5	.	CASRDLLGPQPQHF	TGTGCCAGCAGGGACCTACTAGGCCCCCAGCCCCAGCATTTT
.	TRBV7-9	TRBJ2-2	.	CASSLDGTNTGELFF	TGTGCCAGCAGCTTAGACGGGACGAACACCGGGGAGCTGTTTTTT
.	TRBV9	TRBJ1-5	.	CASSIDSNQPQHF	TGTGCCAGCAGTATAGATAGCAATCAGCCCCAGCATTTT
.	TRBV7-9	TRBJ1-2	.	CASSPDQGGYTF	TGTGCCAGCAGCCCCGACCAGGGTGGCTACACCTTC
.	TRBV10-2	TRBJ1-5	.	CASSWSSVGEGGPQHF	TGCGCCAGCAGTTGGAGTTCTGTTGGAGAGGGTGGGCCCCAGCATTTT
.	TRBV19	TRBJ2-2	.	CASSIDSRTGELFF	TGTGCCAGTAGTATAGATAGTCGAACCGGGGAGCTGTTTTTT
.	TRBV6-2/TRBV6-3	TRBJ2-7	TRBD2	CASSYPIRLAGVHEQYF	TGTGCCAGCAGTTACCCCATTCGTCTAGCGGGAGTCCACGAGCAGTACTTC
.	TRBV15	TRBJ2-3	TRBD2	CATSRDSGSTDTQYF	TGTGCCACCAGCAGAGATAGCGGGAGCACAGATACGCAGTATTTT
.	TRBV27	TRBJ1-3	.	CASKVTYSGNTIYF	TGTGCCAGCAAAGTAACCTACTCTGGAAACACCATATATTTT
.	TRBV10-2	TRBJ1-1	TRBD1	CASSDGQGLLRTEAFF	TGCGCCAGCAGTGATGGACAGGGGCTTCTACGGACTGAAGCTTTCTTT
.	TRBV5-1	TRBJ1-1	.	CASSLAVPTPNTEAFF	TGCGCCAGCAGCTTGGCCGTTCCGACACCGAACACTGAAGCTTTCTTT
.	TRBV5-1	TRBJ2-1	TRBD2	CASSLVHRAGRGAYNEQFF	TGCGCCAGCAGCTTGGTTCATCGAGCGGGGCGTGGAGCCTACAATGAGCAGTTCTTC